The T cell receptor beta chain described here comes from a study of T-cell reconstitution after alpha-beta-depleted transplantation in children. Germline CDR1 is SGDLS and CDR2 is YYNGEE. The V end was cut by 0 bases, the J end by 4 bases, with 10 bases between. The CDR3 has 14 amino acids. Study results and caveats: Newly produced T cells mostly provided counts and TCRbeta diversity after one year, as hyperexpanded clones declined. There were some patients whose high TCRbeta diversity at day 60 came from surviving recipient T cells and thymic progenitors. Reported findings indicate that, about two months after transplant, alpha-beta T cells came from several hundred expanded clones, which were derived from non-depleted graft cells.

As concerns this clonotype: Its antigen remains unknown.

Unique molecular identifiers were used in preparing the TCRbeta library. TCRdb passed the PCR reads through MiXCR, listing each CDR3 protein once. The sample has 240,000 or so distinct CDR3 sequences, around 7.8% seen once. The clonotype comes from a male patient younger than 18 who had a stem cell transplant for acute lymphoblastic leukemia, so the T cells may come from the graft donor. This specimen was PBMCs, mostly from graft donor cells, taken 180 days after TCRalphabeta/CD19-depleted stem cell transplant. This chain links TRBV9 with TRBJ1-2, with D tentatively TRBD1 (5 bases). The CDR3 coding sequence is TGTGCCAGCAGCGTAGACACCGGGACCTATGGCTACACCTTC. It specifies CASSVDTGTYGYTF.